A single sample is the source of the 30 T cell receptor beta chains below, sequenced in a study of response to subunit inactivated influenza vaccine. Each CDR3 protein is one row after TCRdb ran MiXCR on the RT-PCR reads. The sample records around 520,000 distinct CDR3 sequences, about 10% being singletons. The sample in question was PBMCs from blood, obtained on the day of vaccination. These receptors all come from a man over 45 who received an inactivated influenza vaccine.

This clonotype was counted ten times or more. The chain couples TRBV30 to TRBJ2-1; TRBD2 agrees at 9 bases. CDR3 length equals 15 residues. Germline assignment: CDR1 GTSNPN and CDR2 SVGIG (reference sequence). V was pared by 3 bases and J by 0 bases, with 3 bases of the junction left unmatched. The CDR3 sequence: CAWRPSGVSYNEQFF. The CDR3 DNA follows: TGTGCCTGGAGGCCTAGCGGGGTCTCCTACAATGAGCAGTTCTTC.

With regard to this clonotype: Germline and junction disagree at one end, which may indicate a read error. The chain couples TRBV24-1 to TRBJ2-7; TRBD1 matches 9 bases. Germline CDR1 KGHDR, CDR2 SFDVKD. The CDR3 is 15 amino acids. The CDR3 is CATSDSTGGIYEQNF. DNA of the CDR3: TGTGCCACCAGTGATTCGACAGGGGGAATCTACGAGCAGAACTTC.

At least ten counts were recorded for this clonotype. V and J are TRBV5-1 and TRBJ2-5, with D unresolved. This CDR3 has 14 amino acids. Germline CDR1 SGHRS, CDR2 YFSETQ. Trimming shortened V by 0 bases and J by 1 base, and 7 bases separated the two germline ends. In nucleotides, the CDR3 is TGCGCCAGCAGCTTGGGCCAGTTCCAAGAGACCCAGTACTTC. This gives the protein CASSLGQFQETQYF.

The chain uses TRBV5-1 and TRBJ1-1, with D perhaps matching TRBD1 (6 bases). V lost 2 bases to trimming and J lost 8 bases, with 10 bases between them. This CDR3 is built from 12 residues. Germline V gene sequence: CDR1 SGHRS, CDR2 YFSETQ. The CDR3 region is CASSLDRIEAFF. CDR3 coding DNA: TGCGCCAGCAGCTTAGACAGGATCGAAGCTTTCTTT.

CDR3 loop: CASSIPPGELFF. In nucleotides, the CDR3 is TGTGCCAGCAGCATACCCCCCGGGGAGCTGTTTTTT. The chain uses TRBV5-6 and TRBJ2-2; D unclear. Trimming shortened V by 4 bases and J by 6 bases, and 7 bases separated the two germline ends. The germline gives CDR1 SGHDT, CDR2 YYEEEE. The CDR3 loop spans 12 amino acids.

There are a few counts of this clonotype. V usage is TRBV3-1 and J usage is TRBJ1-6; D uncertain. The V end was cut by 1 base, the J end by 8 bases, with 9 bases between. CDR3 size: 14 residues. Looked up from germline, CDR1 is LGHDT and CDR2 is YNNKEL (reference sequence). The CDR3 region is CASSQGTGYSPLHF. Written as DNA, the CDR3 is TGTGCCAGCAGCCAAGGGACGGGCTATTCACCCCTCCACTTT.

The chain has TRBV7-2 and TRBJ1-3; the D is unclear. The germline V gene encodes CDR1 SGHTA and CDR2 FQGNSA. CDR3 length: 15 amino acids. V lost 5 bases, J lost 0 bases, and 11 bases lay in between. CDR3 sequence: CASSPDFHSGNTIYF. In DNA, the CDR3 is TGTGCCAGCAGCCCGGACTTTCACTCTGGAAACACCATATATTTT.

The chain links TRBV19 to TRBJ2-5, with 7 bases identical to TRBD1. The CDR3 runs 14 residues. Germline CDR1 and CDR2: LNHDA and SQIVND (reference sequence). V shed 3 bases and J 7 bases; nucleotides not matched to a gene: 8. DNA of the CDR3: TGTGCCAGTAGTATGGGGGACAGTGGAACGACCCAGTACTTC. Protein sequence: CASSMGDSGTTQYF. Variable domain in full (rest from reference TRBV19 and TRBJ2-5): DGGITQSPKYLFRKEGQNVTLSCEQNLNHDAMYWYRQDPGQGLRLIYYSQIVNDFQKGDIAEGYSVSREKKESFPLTVTSAQKNPTAFYLCASSMGDSGTTQYFGPGTRLLVL.

This clonotype was counted a few times. The chain employs TRBV4-3 and TRBJ2-7; D ambiguous. V lost 1 base and J lost 5, with 15 bases in between. This CDR3 comprises 15 residues. Germline lookup yields CDR1 LGHNA and CDR2 YSLEER. The CDR3, as DNA: TGCGCCAGCAGCCAAGGGTTGTCTTCCTTGGACGAGCAGTACTTC. Translating gives CASSQGLSSLDEQYF.

Only a few counts were recorded for this clonotype. The CDR3, as DNA: TGCGCCAGCAGCTTGGTGCGGTCGAACACTGAAGCTTTCTTT. It yields the protein CASSLVRSNTEAFF. The chain recombines TRBV5-1 with TRBJ1-1; D is ambiguous. Trimming left V 0 bases short and J 1 base short, with 7 bases between. This CDR3 spans 14 amino acids. CDR1 is SGHRS, CDR2 YFSETQ, per germline.

The chain employs TRBV20-1 and TRBJ2-3, with 9 bases matching TRBD2. J gave up 1 base and V 0 bases, and 5 bases lay outside the gene matches. In germline, CDR1 is DFQATT, CDR2 SNEGSKA (reference sequence). This CDR3 region has 16 residues. The CDR3: CSARDGLAGRTDTQYF. In nucleotides, the CDR3 is TGCAGTGCTAGAGACGGGCTAGCGGGACGCACAGATACGCAGTATTTT.

This clonotype was detected a few times. The chain combines TRBV6-5 with TRBJ2-1; either TRBD1 or TRBD2 may supply D (5 bases each). Trimming shortened V by 4 bases and J by 7 bases, and 11 bases separated the two germline ends. The germline V gene encodes CDR1 MNHEY and CDR2 SVGAGI. The CDR3 sequence is 13 residues long. DNA for the CDR3: TGTGCCAGCAGTTTTCGGGGCGAGAATGAGCAGTTCTTC. Protein sequence: CASSFRGENEQFF.

V gene TRBV14 combines with J gene TRBJ2-2, with a possible D match to TRBD2 (7 bases). Trimming stripped 3 bases from V and 4 bases from J, with 12 bases between. The CDR3 length is 15 residues. Germline V gene lookup returns CDR1 SGHDN and CDR2 FVKESK. The CDR3 DNA follows: TGTGCCAGCAGCCAGGCGGGGGCGGGCACCGGGGAGCTGTTTTTT. This codes for CASSQAGAGTGELFF.

The rearrangement uses TRBV12-3 or TRBV12-4 and TRBJ2-2, with D perhaps TRBD1 or TRBD2 (5 bases each). The ends were cut back, 6 bases at V and 4 bases at J, with 9 bases in the middle. The CDR3 is 13 amino acids. In DNA form, the CDR3 reads TGTGCCAGCAGCCAGGGAGCCACCGGGGAGCTGTTTTTT. This translates into CASSQGATGELFF.

This chain joins TRBV4-3 and TRBJ1-6, with a tentative D call TRBD1 (6 bases). The ends were cut back, 8 bases at V and 10 bases at J, with 12 bases in the middle. Germline CDR1 and CDR2: LGHNA and YSLEER. This CDR3 comprises 12 residues. CDR3 protein: CASGQGSSPLHF. CDR3 nucleotide sequence: TGCGCCAGCGGGCAGGGGAGCTCACCCCTCCACTTT.

This sequence joins TRBV4-2 and TRBJ1-1; D not resolved. Germline V gives CDR1 LGHNA, CDR2 YNFKEQ. The CDR3 contains 15 residues. The V end lost 1 base, the J end lost 1 base, and 10 bases lay between the germline ends. CDR3 protein: CASSQVTPANTEAFF. The CDR3 nucleotides are TGTGCCAGCAGCCAAGTTACGCCAGCGAACACTGAAGCTTTCTTT.

This clonotype was seen a handful of times. The V gene is TRBV12-3 or TRBV12-4, the J gene TRBJ2-2, with D tentatively TRBD1 or TRBD2 (6 bases each). CDR3 size: 15 residues. The V and J ends lost 4 bases and 3 bases respectively, with 12 bases between them. The CDR3 bases are TGTGCCAGCAGTTCGTCGGGGGCCTACACCGGGGAGCTGTTTTTT. Translation: CASSSSGAYTGELFF.

The sample holds a few counts of this clonotype. The rearrangement uses TRBV28 and TRBJ1-5, with D perhaps TRBD1 (5 bases). The CDR3 length is 15 residues. CDR1 and CDR2 from the germline V gene are MDHEN and SYDVKM. Trimming took off 8 bases at V and 0 bases at J, with 14 bases between the two ends. CDR3 region: CASGDYDSSNQPQHF. CDR3 in DNA: TGTGCCAGCGGGGATTACGACAGTAGCAATCAGCCCCAGCATTTT.

The chain joins TRBV20-1 to TRBJ1-2; D call uncertain. Germline assignment: CDR1 DFQATT and CDR2 SNEGSKA (reference sequence). V was cut by 6 bases and J by 8 bases, with 10 bases left in between. The CDR3 covers 10 residues. The DNA for the CDR3 is TGCAGTGCGGCCCGCTTCGGCTACACCTTC. Protein: CSAARFGYTF.

The V and J genes are TRBV15 and TRBJ2-7; D is possibly TRBD1 (6 bases). CDR3 size: 13 residues. Germline CDR1 is LNHNV and CDR2 is YYDKDF (reference sequence). V was pared by 4 bases and J by 8 bases, with 15 bases between. CDR3 DNA sequence: TGTGCCACCAGCAACCGGGACATACTCCAGCAGTACTTC. It specifies CATSNRDILQQYF. The entire variable domain, with the rest obtained from reference TRBV15 and TRBJ2-7, is as follows: DAMVIQNPRYQVTQFGKPVTLSCSQTLNHNVMYWYQQKSSQAPKLLFHYYDKDFNNEADTPDNFQSRRPNTSFCFLDIRSPGLGDTAMYLCATSNRDILQQYFGPGTRLTVT.

The chain has TRBV11-2 and TRBJ2-5, with 7 bases lining up with TRBD2. The V and J ends lost 0 bases and 5 bases, in that order; junction bases with no gene match: 9. Germline-derived CDR1 and CDR2 are SGHAT and FQNNGV. The CDR3 runs 16 residues. The chain's CDR3 is CASSLDRSAGRETQYF. CDR3 nucleotide sequence: TGTGCCAGCAGCTTAGATCGGTCAGCGGGGAGGGAGACCCAGTACTTC.

This clonotype was counted only a few times. The chain has TRBV12-3 or TRBV12-4 and TRBJ2-7, with D perhaps being TRBD1 or TRBD2 (6 bases each). The CDR3 runs 14 residues. V gave up 6 bases and J gave up 3 bases, with 15 bases separating them. Written as DNA, the CDR3 is TGTGCCAGCAGGGAAGGGGGGAAGGGCTACGAGCAGTACTTC. Encoded protein: CASREGGKGYEQYF.

This clonotype was seen a handful of times. The rearrangement links TRBV7-2 to TRBJ1-3, with D perhaps matching TRBD1 (5 bases). The germline CDR1 and CDR2 sequences are SGHTA and FQGNSA. Between the trimmed V and J ends, which lost 5 bases and 3 bases, there was a span of 8 bases. The CDR3 runs 13 residues. CDR3 amino acids: CASSRDSGNTIYF. In nucleotides, the CDR3 is TGTGCCAGCAGCCGCGACAGTGGAAACACCATATATTTT.

This clonotype has only a few counts. The chain joins TRBV20-1 to TRBJ2-2; no clear D. The CDR3 extends over 13 amino acids. Germline CDR1 is DFQATT and CDR2 is SNEGSKA (reference sequence). V was cut by 4 bases and J by 5 bases, with 11 bases left in between. CDR3 in DNA: TGCAGTGCTATAAAACCTGGAACCGGGGAGCTGTTTTTT. It yields the protein CSAIKPGTGELFF.

This sequence joins TRBV7-9 and TRBJ1-1; D unclear. This CDR3 has 11 amino acids. CDR1 and CDR2 from the germline V gene are SEHNR and FQNEAQ (reference sequence). V was shortened by 5 bases and J by 10 bases, with 11 bases between the two germline ends. The CDR3 is CASSLKTGAFF. DNA of the CDR3: TGTGCCAGCAGCCTAAAAACCGGAGCTTTCTTT. Using reference TRBV7-9 and TRBJ1-1 for the parts outside the CDR3, the full variable domain is DTGVSQNPRHKITKRGQNVTFRCDPISEHNRLYWYRQTLGQGPEFLTYFQNEAQLEKSRLLSDRFSAERPKGSFSTLEIQRTEQGDSAMYLCASSLKTGAFFGQGTRLTVV.

This sequence joins TRBV12-3 or TRBV12-4 and TRBJ2-3; D remains ambiguous. V dropped 4 bases and J dropped 5 bases, with 7 bases sitting between them. There are 12 residues in the CDR3. CDR3 sequence reads: CASSSFRDTQYF. The CDR3 bases are TGTGCCAGCAGTTCCTTTAGAGATACGCAGTATTTT.

CDR3 nucleotide sequence: TGCGCCAGCAGCTTCCTACAGGGGAACACTGAAGCTTTCTTT. It codes for CASSFLQGNTEAFF. This chain connects TRBV5-1 to TRBJ1-1, with D possibly matching TRBD1 (6 bases). V lost 2 bases and J 1 base, leaving 9 bases between the germline ends. CDR3 length: 14 amino acids. Germline V CDR1 and CDR2: SGHRS, YFSETQ.

This sequence joins TRBV6-2 or TRBV6-3 and TRBJ1-2; 7 positions agree with TRBD1. The length of the CDR3 is 15 residues. The trim removed 2 bases at V and 6 bases at J, leaving 9 bases unmatched. Germline V gene lookup returns CDR1 MNHEY and CDR2 SVGEGT. CDR3 nucleotides: TGTGCCAGCAGTTACCTGACAGGGTTAAGGGATGGCTACACCTTC. Translating it yields CASSYLTGLRDGYTF.

The chain uses TRBV6-2 or TRBV6-3 and TRBJ2-2, with 7 bases matching TRBD1. The CDR3 runs 13 residues. Germline trimming cut 11 bases from V and 4 bases from J; bases unmatched to any gene: 7. From germline, CDR1 is MNHEY and CDR2 SVGEGT. CDR3 bases: TGTGCCGGAAGGGACAGCCCCACCGGGGAGCTGTTTTTT. This codes for CAGRDSPTGELFF.

Only a few counts were recorded for this clonotype. The rearrangement joins TRBV20-1 to TRBJ2-6; the D gene is possibly TRBD1 (6 bases). The CDR3 is 15 amino acids. Trimming pared 2 bases from V and 0 bases from J, leaving 8 bases between. Per the germline V gene, CDR1 is DFQATT and CDR2 is SNEGSKA (reference sequence). CDR3 bases: TGCAGTGCTAGACGAGGGGGCTCTGGGGCCAACGTCCTGACTTTC. It is translated as CSARRGGSGANVLTF.